This T cell receptor (beta chain) was recorded in a study of graft-versus-host responses after intestinal transplantation. Looking at the study overall: Each recipient received anti-thymocyte globulin induction, then tacrolimus and steroids for 3 to 4 years. Study-wide results and caveats: Recipient marrow held GvH clones, some first seen in ileum or blood. High graft-versus-host to host-versus-graft clonal ratios were seen in allografts of patients with graft-donor T cell macrochimerism.

CDR1 is SGHRS, CDR2 YFSETQ, per germline. The CDR3 is 15 residues long. Trimming at V came to 4 bases and at J to 1 base, leaving 4 bases not matched to a gene. About this clone: Its antigen remains unknown.

Measured with immunoSEQ multiplex PCR; TCRdb has only the in-frame clones, and not every one. In the table there are some 10,000 clones, 80% to 85% of which are singletons. J is TRBJ2-2 and V is TRBV5-1; TRBD1 matches at 7 bases. This specimen was PBMCs, taken nearly 500 days after intestinal transplant. This sequence originates from a human patient who received an intestinal transplant, so some T cells may come from the graft donor. CDR3 protein: CASSPGQVNTGELFF. Here the CDR3 DNA reads TGCGCCAGCAGCCCCGGACAGGTGAACACCGGGGAGCTGTTTTTT.